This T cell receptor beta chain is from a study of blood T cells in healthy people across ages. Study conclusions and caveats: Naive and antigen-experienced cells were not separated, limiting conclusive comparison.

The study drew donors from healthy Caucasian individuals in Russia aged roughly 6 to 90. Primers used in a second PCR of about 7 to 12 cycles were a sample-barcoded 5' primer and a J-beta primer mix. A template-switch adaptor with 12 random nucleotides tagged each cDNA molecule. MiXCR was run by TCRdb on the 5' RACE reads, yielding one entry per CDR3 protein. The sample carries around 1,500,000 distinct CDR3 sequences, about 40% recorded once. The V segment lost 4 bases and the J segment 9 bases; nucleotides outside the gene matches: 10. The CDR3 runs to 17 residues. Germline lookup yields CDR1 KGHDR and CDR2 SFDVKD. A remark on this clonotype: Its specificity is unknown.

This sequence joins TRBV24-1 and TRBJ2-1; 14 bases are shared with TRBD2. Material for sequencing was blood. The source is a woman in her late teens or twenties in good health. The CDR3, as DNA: TGTGCCACCAGTGAACGTGGGACTAGCGGGAGTAAAGGTGAGCAGTTCTTC. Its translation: CATSERGTSGSKGEQFF.